This T cell receptor beta chain was found in a study of T-cell memory formation after mild COVID-19 listed by TCRdb under 2021. The study in broad terms: TCR sequence clusters from the two donors were largely donor specific. In two donors, T-cell clones that expanded and contracted after mild COVID-19 were followed by sequencing TCRalpha and TCRbeta repertoires longitudinally. The cohort comprised two young, previously healthy adult volunteers, one female and one male. General findings and caveats noted by the study authors: The study covered only a couple of mild cases, and larger cohorts including severe cases with pre-infection samples were considered necessary. Contracting CD4+ clones appeared mostly in the CM and EM memory subsets, whereas CD8+ clones were enriched in EMRA. From day 15 to 85, contracting clones showed balanced CD4/CD8 phenotypes, whereas a second wave of clones that expanded from day 15 to 37 leaned towards CD4+. The second-wave clones that peaked on day 37 were not confirmed to be SARS-CoV-2 specific. The detection of some responding clones in pre-infection memory suggests that pre-existing cross-reactive memory T cells joined the SARS-CoV-2 response.

Taken from the germline V gene, the CDR1 and CDR2 loops are KGHDR and SFDVKD. There are 15 amino acids in the CDR3, from cysteine to phenylalanine inclusive. Only CDR3 DNA is held: 45 bases, read in frame from base 1. V is pared back by 4 bases and J by 1 base, with 11 bases lying between the germline termini. This clonotype was observed a handful of times. Its antigen specificity is not known. No base-level quality is on record; no much larger clone is a single base apart. PBMCs were isolated by Ficoll-Paque density gradient centrifugation. The sequencing machine was an Illumina NovaSeq 6000. TCRalpha and TCRbeta cDNA libraries were constructed by 5'RACE with constant-segment primers, with sample barcodes and unique molecular identifiers being introduced. Trizol reagent was used to extract RNA from every sample. The libraries were amplified in two PCR steps, and the second step added a second sample barcode and Illumina TruSeq adapters. Sequencing of the libraries was done on an Illumina NovaSeq, producing 2 x 150 bp paired-end reads. Regarding the original processing steps: Demultiplexing of reads and collapsing into UMI-guided consensus sequences were performed with migec v1.2.7. Using mixcr v2.1.11, UMI consensuses were aligned to TRA and TRB V and J templates and then assembled into clonotypes. Expanded or contracted clonotypes were those called significant by both edgeR and NoisET, with noise models trained on biological replicates. For edgeR calls, the thresholds were a false discovery rate-adjusted p below 0.01 and a log2 fold-change of 1. PCA with hierarchical clustering of max-normalized trajectories of the 1000 most abundant clonotypes was used as exploratory dynamics analysis. Each responding clone was given a CD4 or CD8 phenotype based on the CD4+ and CD8+ repertoires, which had been sequenced separately. The public reads were quality trimmed at Q25 with fastp and then assembled into clones with MiXCR by TCRdb, keeping productive beta chains. Rows are combined by CDR3 protein, so each entry shows the most common genes and DNA. V and J calls and clone size were set by TCRdb, not the authors. For this sample there are approximately 200,000 distinct CDR3 sequences; 16% appear just once. More than 2% of the sample comes from the top ten.

The sequencing sample was made of PBMCs or a T cell subset sorted from them (not recorded which). Recombination connected TRBV24-1 to TRBJ2-3; a tentative D match to TRBD2 spans 5 bases. The origin of this receptor is an adult woman who had mild COVID-19 (a few samples of this study predate the infection). The sample titles of this study are shuffled in the database, so cell type and time point are left out; the donor was told from shared clones. The CDR3 in this case is CATSDNTRRTDTQYF. The sequence in DNA is TGTGCCACCAGTGACAACACTAGGCGCACAGATACGCAGTATTTT.